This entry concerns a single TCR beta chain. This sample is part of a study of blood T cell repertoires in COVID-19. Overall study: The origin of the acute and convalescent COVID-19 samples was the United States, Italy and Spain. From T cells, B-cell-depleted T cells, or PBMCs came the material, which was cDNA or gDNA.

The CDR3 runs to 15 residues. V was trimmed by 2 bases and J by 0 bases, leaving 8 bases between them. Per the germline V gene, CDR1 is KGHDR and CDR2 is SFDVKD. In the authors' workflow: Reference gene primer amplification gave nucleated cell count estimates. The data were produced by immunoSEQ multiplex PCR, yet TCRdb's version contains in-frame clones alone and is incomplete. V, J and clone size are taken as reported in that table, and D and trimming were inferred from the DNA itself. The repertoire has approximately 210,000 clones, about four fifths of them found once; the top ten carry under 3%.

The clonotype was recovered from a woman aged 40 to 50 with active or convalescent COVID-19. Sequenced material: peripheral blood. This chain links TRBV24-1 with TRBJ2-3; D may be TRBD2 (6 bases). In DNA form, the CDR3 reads TGTGCCACCAGTGATTCCACTAGCAGCACAGATACGCAGTATTTT. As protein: CATSDSTSSTDTQYF.